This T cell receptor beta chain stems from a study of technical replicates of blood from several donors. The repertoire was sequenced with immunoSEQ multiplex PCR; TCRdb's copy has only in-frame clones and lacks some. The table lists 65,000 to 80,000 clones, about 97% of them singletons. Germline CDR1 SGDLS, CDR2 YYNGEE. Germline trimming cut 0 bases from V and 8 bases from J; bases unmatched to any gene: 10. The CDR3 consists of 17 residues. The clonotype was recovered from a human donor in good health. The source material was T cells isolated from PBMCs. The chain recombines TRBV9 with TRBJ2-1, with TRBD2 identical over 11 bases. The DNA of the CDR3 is TGTGCCAGCAGCGTAGGGAGTAGCGGGAGGGCCGTGGATGAGCAGTTCTTC. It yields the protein CASSVGSSGRAVDEQFF.